This section outlines one T cell receptor beta chain sequence together with its context. Its antigen is not known. The authors extracted RNA and reverse transcribed it into cDNA as the sequencing template. Libraries were prepared by immunoSEQ multiplex PCR; TCRdb keeps only in-frame clonotypes and omits some of them. The data show 100,000 to 150,000 clones, 45% to 50% seen once. This record belongs to a study of CD8+ T cells in alopecia areata. Both peripheral blood and punch biopsies of lesional scalp skin were obtained from patients who had alopecia areata. Study results and caveats: Across lesional scalp, and particularly alopecia totalis/universalis, clonality surpassed that of normal scalp.

This CDR3 has 15 amino acids. From germline, CDR1 is MGHRA and CDR2 YSYEKL. V was cut by 1 base and J by 0 bases, with 9 bases left in between. The rearrangement links TRBV4-1 to TRBJ1-1, with D possibly TRBD1 on 6 matching bases. The material sequenced was NKG2D-low CD8+ T cells sorted from blood. The clonotype comes from a human donor with alopecia areata. In nucleotides, the CDR3 is TGCGCCAGCAGCCAAGGGCAGGGGTTGAACACTGAAGCTTTCTTT. Residues: CASSQGQGLNTEAFF.